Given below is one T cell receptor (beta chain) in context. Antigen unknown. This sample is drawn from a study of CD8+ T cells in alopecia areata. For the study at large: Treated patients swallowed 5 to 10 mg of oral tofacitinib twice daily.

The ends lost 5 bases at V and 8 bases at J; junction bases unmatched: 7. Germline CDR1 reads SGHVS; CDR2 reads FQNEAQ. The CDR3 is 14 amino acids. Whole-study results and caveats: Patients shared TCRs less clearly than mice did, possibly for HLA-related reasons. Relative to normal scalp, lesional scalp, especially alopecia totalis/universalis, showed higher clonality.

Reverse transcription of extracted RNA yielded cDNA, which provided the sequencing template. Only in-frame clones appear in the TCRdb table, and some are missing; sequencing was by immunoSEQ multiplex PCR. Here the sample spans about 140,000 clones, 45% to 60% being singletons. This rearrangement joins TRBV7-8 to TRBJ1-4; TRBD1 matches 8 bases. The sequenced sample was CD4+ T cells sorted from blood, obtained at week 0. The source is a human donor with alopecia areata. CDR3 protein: CASSLGQGNEKLFF. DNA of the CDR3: TGTGCCAGCAGCCTCGGACAGGGAAACGAAAAACTGTTTTTT. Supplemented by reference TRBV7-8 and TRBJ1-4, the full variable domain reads GAGVSQSPRYKVAKRGQDVALRCDPISGHVSLFWYQQALGQGPEFLTYFQNEAQLDKSGLPSDRFFAERPEGSVSTLKIQRTQQEDSAVYLCASSLGQGNEKLFFGSGTQLSVL.